Each of the 31 T cell receptor beta chains below was sequenced from the same sample in a study of metastatic and nonmetastatic thyroid tumors. No treatment had been given to any patient before thyroid surgery. From the PCR reads, TCRdb re-called clones with MiXCR. The top ten clones hold 8.8% of a sample with more than 85,000 clones, over 8.5% of them seen once. Sequencing input: blood. The source is a female donor with papillary thyroid cancer or a benign thyroid nodule (not recorded which). Some clones in this sample may be carry-over from other donors' samples.

The table lists this clone with many counts. In nucleotides, the CDR3 is TGTGCCAGCAGCTCCGGGGGTGGGGACGAGCAGTACTTC. This encodes CASSSGGGDEQYF. The chain carries TRBV7-9 and TRBJ2-7; D possibly corresponds to TRBD2 (6 bases). V lost 4 bases and J lost 5, with 12 bases in between. Per germline, CDR1 SEHNR and CDR2 FQNEAQ (reference sequence). The CDR3 contains 13 residues.

This rearrangement joins TRBV19 to TRBJ2-2, with TRBD2 identical over 10 bases. V was clipped by 5 bases and J by 11 bases; unmatched bases: 20. This CDR3 is 18 amino acids long. CDR1 is LNHDA and CDR2 is SQIVND in the germline V gene (reference sequence). CDR3 nucleotide sequence: TGTGCCAGTAGTGGTTTAGCGGGGGGACCCACCCCTGGAGGTGAGCTGTTTTTT. Translating it yields CASSGLAGGPTPGGELFF.

This clone appeared a few times. The rearrangement joins TRBV10-3 to TRBJ1-1; a weak D match, TRBD1 (5 bases). This CDR3 spans 14 amino acids. The V end was cut by 11 bases, the J end by 4 bases, with 20 bases between. CDR1 and CDR2 (germline): ENHRY, SYGVKD. The chain's CDR3 is CAASGPPGATEAFF. CDR3 in DNA: TGTGCCGCGTCGGGACCCCCGGGTGCCACTGAAGCTTTCTTT.

As regards this clone: One end of the junction fails to match germline, which may point to a read error. The V and J genes are TRBV5-1 and TRBJ2-2; D may be TRBD1 (5 bases). Germline assignment: CDR1 SGHRS and CDR2 YFSETQ. The CDR3 length is 13 residues. CDR3: CASSLGLLGELFF. The CDR3 bases are TGCGCCAGCAGTTTGGGGCTACTCGGGGAGCTGTTTTTT.

This clone was seen at least ten times. The chain links TRBV30 to TRBJ2-7, with D unresolved. V was cut by 3 bases and J by 2 bases, with 5 bases left in between. Per the germline V gene, CDR1 is GTSNPN and CDR2 is SVGIG (reference sequence). The CDR3 is 11 residues long. The chain's CDR3 is CAWRQTYEQYF. In DNA form, the CDR3 reads TGTGCCTGGAGGCAAACCTACGAGCAGTACTTC.

The CDR3 sequence is CASSQDKVGTGGDTEAFF. As DNA, the CDR3 is TGTGCCAGCAGCCAAGATAAAGTCGGGACAGGGGGGGACACTGAAGCTTTCTTT. The chain is built from TRBV4-2 and TRBJ1-1; TRBD1 agrees at 11 bases. The germline gives CDR1 LGHNA, CDR2 YNFKEQ. V shed 0 bases and J 3 bases; nucleotides not matched to a gene: 9. There are 18 residues in the CDR3.

This clone was counted ten times or more. The chain has TRBV28 and TRBJ2-7, with D unclear. Germline V gives CDR1 MDHEN, CDR2 SYDVKM. Deletions cut 2 bases from V and 3 bases from J, with 5 bases between. This CDR3 has 12 amino acids. CDR3 amino acids: CASSLNFYEQYF. The CDR3 bases are TGTGCCAGCAGTTTAAATTTCTACGAGCAGTACTTC. Filled out from reference TRBV28 and TRBJ2-7, the complete variable domain reads DVKVTQSSRYLVKRTGEKVFLECVQDMDHENMFWYRQDPGLGLRLIYFSYDVKMKEKGDIPEGYSVSREKKERFSLILESASTNQTSMYLCASSLNFYEQYFGPGTRLTVT.

This clone was counted only a few times. The rearrangement uses TRBV12-3 or TRBV12-4 and TRBJ1-1; D gene uncertain. The ends were cut back, 5 bases at V and 1 base at J, with 14 bases in the middle. The CDR3 has 15 amino acids. DNA for the CDR3: TGTGCCAGCAGTGGTGGTGGGAGAAGGAACACTGAAGCTTTCTTT. Translated: CASSGGGRRNTEAFF.

This clone has at least ten counts. The rearrangement uses TRBV2 and TRBJ2-5, with D perhaps given as TRBD1 or TRBD2 (5 bases each). CDR1 and CDR2 from the germline V gene are SNHLY and FYNNEI. The CDR3 runs to 15 residues. The ends were cut back, 6 bases at V and 5 bases at J, with 19 bases in the middle. CDR3: CASRDSGTIGETQYF. The CDR3 DNA is TGTGCCAGCAGGGACTCAGGGACCATAGGGGAGACCCAGTACTTC.

This clone was picked up many times. V is TRBV6-1 and J is TRBJ1-2; D not resolved. The CDR3 totals 17 residues. V was trimmed by 8 bases and J by 2 bases, leaving 24 bases between them. Looked up from germline, CDR1 is MNHNS and CDR2 is SASEGT. The CDR3 nucleotides are TGTGCCAGCCATCCACTTACTCACAAAAGGGAGAACTATGGCTACACCTTC. Translation gives CASHPLTHKRENYGYTF.

This clone was detected a few times. This clone may be a read error of a much larger clone one base away. The gene calls are TRBV19 and TRBJ1-1; D not resolved. The germline V gene encodes CDR1 LNHDA and CDR2 SQIVND (reference sequence). This CDR3 has 13 residues. CDR3 DNA: TGTGTCAGTAGTTCCTCACTGAACACTGAAGCTTTCTTT. It translates to CVSSSSLNTEAFF.

This clone occurred many times. The chain couples TRBV6-2 or TRBV6-3 to TRBJ2-3; maybe TRBD2 (6 bases). V was clipped by 5 bases and J by 7 bases, with 13 bases between them. The CDR3 is 13 amino acids. Germline CDR1 is MNHEY and CDR2 is SVGEGT. The CDR3: CASSRDLTNTQYF. CDR3 coding DNA: TGTGCCAGCAGTCGGGACTTGACCAATACGCAGTATTTT.

This clone has ten or more counts. The genes are TRBV6-6 and TRBJ1-2, with D possibly matching TRBD1 (5 bases). Germline V gives CDR1 MNHNY, CDR2 SVGAGI (reference sequence). CDR3 length: 14 amino acids. Between the trimmed V and J ends, which lost 2 bases and 2 bases, there was a span of 9 bases. In DNA, the CDR3 is TGTGCCAGCAGTTACGGGGGTCGGAACTATGGCTACACCTTC. Residues: CASSYGGRNYGYTF.

The chain is built from TRBV2 and TRBJ1-6; 9 bases map to TRBD1. The CDR3 is 14 residues long. With 7 bases clipped from V and 6 bases from J, the junction kept 4 bases outside the gene matches. The germline CDR1 and CDR2 sequences are SNHLY and FYNNEI. DNA for the CDR3: TGTGCCAGCACCCAACAGGGGGCTAATTCACCCCTCCACTTT. Protein product: CASTQQGANSPLHF.

This clone was detected ten times or more. This chain connects TRBV7-3 to TRBJ2-1; D is perhaps TRBD2 (6 bases). The germline V and J ends were trimmed by 1 base and 4 bases, with 14 bases remaining between them. The CDR3 is 16 residues long. Germline assignment: CDR1 SGHTA and CDR2 FQGTGA. CDR3 bases: TGTGCCAGCAGCTTAAATCTCGGGGGAATTTACAATGAGCAGTTCTTC. Its translation: CASSLNLGGIYNEQFF.

This clone has more than one count but fewer than ten. The chain recombines TRBV20-1 with TRBJ2-7; D remains unclear. CDR1 is DFQATT and CDR2 is SNEGSKA in the germline V gene (reference sequence). V was trimmed by 5 bases and J by 9 bases, leaving 14 bases between them. This CDR3 has 11 amino acids. The CDR3 sequence: CSADDSHGQYF. As DNA, the CDR3 is TGCAGTGCTGATGACTCACACGGGCAGTACTTC.

This clone was observed at least ten times. At the DNA level, this CDR3 is encoded by other sequences in the same sample as well. The V and J genes are TRBV2 and TRBJ1-2; 8 nucleotides match TRBD1. J lost 2 bases, V lost 6 bases, and 2 bases had no gene match. There are 13 residues in the CDR3. Looked up from germline, CDR1 is SNHLY and CDR2 is FYNNEI. CDR3 bases: TGTGCCAGCAGGCGACAGGGGAACTATGGCTACACCTTC. Protein product: CASRRQGNYGYTF. Looking up the rest from reference TRBV2 and TRBJ1-2 gives the full variable domain: EPEVTQTPSHQVTQMGQEVILRCVPISNHLYFYWYRQILGQKVEFLVSFYNNEISEKSEIFDDQFSVERPDGSNFTLKIRSTKLEDSAMYFCASRRQGNYGYTFGSGTRLTVV.

This clone was seen more than once but under ten times. J is TRBJ2-4 and V is TRBV20-1, with TRBD2 identical over 10 bases. V was pared by 1 base and J by 5 bases, with 8 bases of the junction left unmatched. Looked up from germline, CDR1 is DFQATT and CDR2 is SNEGSKA (reference sequence). CDR3 length: 16 residues. The CDR3: CSARAFTSGNQNIQYF. The CDR3 DNA reads TGCAGTGCTAGAGCATTCACTAGCGGGAACCAAAACATTCAGTACTTC.

J is TRBJ2-3 and V is TRBV3-1, with D tentatively TRBD2 (5 bases). The CDR3 has 14 residues. Trimming pared 5 bases from V and 6 bases from J, leaving 15 bases between. Germline V CDR1 and CDR2: LGHDT, YNNKEL (reference sequence). The CDR3 DNA reads as TGTGCCAGCAGCACCTCCCGAGGCGGGGATACGCAGTATTTT. This gives the protein CASSTSRGGDTQYF.

This clone came up many times. The V call is TRBV7-2, the J call TRBJ2-3, with D hard to call. Deletions cut 2 bases from V and 3 bases from J, with 9 bases between. The CDR3 loop spans 14 amino acids. Germline values: CDR1 SGHTA, CDR2 FQGNSA. CDR3 DNA: TGTGCCAGCAGCTTATTGGGTTGGACAGATACGCAGTATTTT. It is translated as CASSLLGWTDTQYF.

A word on this clone: Other DNA sequences from this sample encode an identical CDR3 as well. The chain carries TRBV11-2 and TRBJ2-1, with D uncertain. The CDR3 extends over 13 amino acids. Trimming removed 2 bases at V and 9 bases at J, with 11 bases between. The germline V gene has CDR1 SGHAT and CDR2 FQNNGV. CDR3: CASSLKGLGEQFF. CDR3 nucleotides: TGTGCCAGCAGCTTAAAAGGGTTAGGTGAGCAGTTCTTC.

This clone was picked up many times. The rearrangement links TRBV2 to TRBJ2-3, with 10 bases identical to TRBD2. Germline V gives CDR1 SNHLY, CDR2 FYNNEI. This CDR3 spans 14 amino acids. V shed 6 bases and J 5 bases; nucleotides not matched to a gene: 5. CDR3 DNA: TGTGCCAGCAGCAGGACTAGCGGATTAGATACGCAGTATTTT. It is translated as CASSRTSGLDTQYF.

The V and J genes are TRBV20-1 and TRBJ2-3; TRBD2 matches 11 bases. Germline trimming cut 5 bases from V and 7 bases from J; bases unmatched to any gene: 8. Germline V gene sequence: CDR1 DFQATT, CDR2 SNEGSKA (reference sequence). CDR3 size: 14 residues. This chain's CDR3 is CSAFLAGGLNTQYF. CDR3 nucleotide sequence: TGCAGTGCTTTCCTAGCGGGGGGTCTGAATACGCAGTATTTT.

This clone occurred many times. The chain carries TRBV6-6 and TRBJ2-7, with 9 bases matching TRBD1. The CDR3 consists of 15 residues. V was pared by 2 bases and J by 6 bases, with 8 bases of the junction left unmatched. CDR1 is MNHNY, CDR2 SVGAGI, per germline (reference sequence). In DNA form, the CDR3 reads TGTGCCAGCAGTTACCTCCGGGACAGGGAGTCCGAGCAGTACTTC. Translation gives CASSYLRDRESEQYF.

This sequence joins TRBV12-3 or TRBV12-4 and TRBJ2-5; the D gene is possibly TRBD1 (5 bases). This CDR3 is 14 amino acids long. Trimming left V 6 bases short and J 0 bases short, with 11 bases between. DNA of the CDR3: TGTGCCAGCAGCTCTCCAGGGTACCAAGAGACCCAGTACTTC. It specifies CASSSPGYQETQYF.

This clone was seen ten or more times. The chain carries TRBV7-9 and TRBJ2-2; no clear D gene. The CDR3 totals 12 residues. Germline CDR1 SEHNR, CDR2 FQNEAQ (reference sequence). The CDR3 region has the DNA TGTGGCACGCAGGAGCCCACCGGGGAGCTGTTTTTT. Encoded protein: CGTQEPTGELFF.

The sample holds many counts of this clone. This chain connects TRBV6-2 or TRBV6-3 to TRBJ2-2; the match to TRBD2 covers 10 bases. The CDR3 is 14 amino acids. Germline assignment: CDR1 MNHEY and CDR2 SVGEGT. With 5 bases clipped from V and 10 bases from J, the junction kept 7 bases outside the gene matches. The CDR3 DNA follows: TGTGCCAGCAGTACCCTGGGACTAGCGAAGGAGCTGTTTTTT. This sequence encodes CASSTLGLAKELFF.

In this sample, this clone turned up many times. The chain carries TRBV5-4 and TRBJ1-2; tentatively, D is TRBD1 (5 bases). The V end was cut by 0 bases, the J end by 4 bases, with 10 bases between. Looked up from germline, CDR1 is SGHNT and CDR2 is YYREEE (reference sequence). The CDR3 is 14 residues long. Here the CDR3 reads CASSLEAGSYGYTF. Here the CDR3 DNA reads TGTGCCAGCAGCTTGGAAGCAGGGAGCTATGGCTACACCTTC.

Ten or more counts support this clone. The chain's CDR3 is CASSVEGLAYNEQFF. The CDR3 bases are TGTGCCAGCAGCGTAGAGGGACTAGCCTACAATGAGCAGTTCTTC. The chain uses TRBV9 and TRBJ2-1; 8 bases are shared with TRBD2. With V trimmed by 0 bases and J by 2 bases, 1 base remained unmatched. This CDR3 comprises 15 residues. CDR1 is SGDLS, CDR2 YYNGEE, per germline. The full variable domain, completed using reference TRBV9 and TRBJ2-1, is DSGVTQTPKHLITATGQRVTLRCSPRSGDLSVYWYQQSLDQGLQFLIQYYNGEERAKGNILERFSAQQFPDLHSELNLSSLELGDSALYFCASSVEGLAYNEQFFGPGTRLTVL.

This clone showed up many times. V and J are TRBV19 and TRBJ1-2, with D possibly matching TRBD1 (5 bases). Germline V gives CDR1 LNHDA, CDR2 SQIVND (reference sequence). V lost 7 bases to trimming and J lost 8 bases, with 11 bases between them. The CDR3 sequence is 11 residues long. CDR3: CASTHKGGYTF. CDR3 sequence (DNA): TGTGCCAGTACCCATAAGGGGGGCTACACCTTC.

This clone has ten or more counts. The V gene is TRBV9, the J gene TRBJ1-2; D not certain. Germline V CDR1 and CDR2: SGDLS, YYNGEE. The V end lost 3 bases, the J end lost 1 base, and 7 bases lay between the germline ends. CDR3 size: 13 residues. The CDR3 bases are TGTGCCAGCAGCGCCGACGGTAACTATGGCTACACCTTC. Residues: CASSADGNYGYTF.